Listed here are 21 T cell receptor beta chains from one sample, sequenced in a study of T cell clonotyping in hematopoietic cell transplantation. Sequenced by immunoSEQ multiplex PCR; TCRdb stores in-frame clones only, minus some. Among thousands of clones, roughly 94% were seen once, and the ten largest hold 1% to 1.5%. Sequences were derived from peripheral blood mononuclear cells, sampled 30 days after allogeneic stem cell transplant. The receptors shown here come from a male patient aged 60-69 years who had an allogeneic stem cell transplant from an unrelated donor, so T cells may come from the graft donor. Some clones in this sample may be carry-over from other donors' samples.

The J gene is TRBJ2-7, the V gene TRBV4-1; 9 nucleotides align to TRBD2. Looked up from germline, CDR1 is MGHRA and CDR2 is YSYEKL. This CDR3 spans 15 amino acids. V was pared by 6 bases and J by 0 bases, with 6 bases of the junction left unmatched. The CDR3 sequence: CASRMTSGSSYEQYF. DNA for the CDR3: TGCGCCAGCAGGATGACTAGCGGAAGCTCCTACGAGCAGTACTTC.

The J gene is TRBJ2-3, the V gene TRBV5-1; possibly TRBD2 for D (5 bases). Germline loops: CDR1 SGHRS, CDR2 YFSETQ. The CDR3 loop spans 15 amino acids. The V end lost 5 bases, the J end lost 1 base, and 14 bases lay between the germline ends. The CDR3 DNA follows: TGCGCCAGCAGTACCGCGGGCTACGGCACAGATACGCAGTATTTT. Amino acids: CASSTAGYGTDTQYF.

V is TRBV9 and J is TRBJ1-2; tentative D call: TRBD1 (6 bases). The length of the CDR3 is 14 residues. Germline assignment: CDR1 SGDLS and CDR2 YYNGEE. Trimming stripped 4 bases from V and 3 bases from J, with 13 bases between. CDR3 amino acids: CASSPPQGDYGYTF. CDR3 sequence (DNA): TGTGCCAGCAGCCCCCCACAGGGAGACTATGGCTACACCTTC.

The rearrangement links TRBV5-6 to TRBJ2-7; TRBD2 matches 7 bases. The CDR3 loop spans 14 amino acids. V dropped 3 bases and J dropped 2; count of bases not matched to a gene: 5. Germline CDR1 SGHDT, CDR2 YYEEEE. The CDR3 bases are TGTGCCAGCAGCTCTGGACTAGGCCCCTACGAGCAGTACTTC. Residues: CASSSGLGPYEQYF.

This chain links TRBV5-4 with TRBJ2-7; D assignment may be TRBD1 or TRBD2 (6 bases each). This CDR3 has 15 residues. Trimming removed 0 bases from V and 4 bases from J, with 14 bases in between. Per the germline V gene, CDR1 is SGHNT and CDR2 is YYREEE (reference sequence). CDR3 nucleotide sequence: TGTGCCAGCAGCTTGGTAGGGGGAGGCCTTTACGAGCAGTACTTC. This translates into CASSLVGGGLYEQYF.

J is TRBJ2-1 and V is TRBV7-2, with 8 bases matching TRBD2. V lost 5 bases and J lost 5; bases outside the gene matches: 8. Germline assignment: CDR1 SGHTA and CDR2 FQGNSA. The CDR3 is 15 amino acids. In DNA form, the CDR3 reads TGTGCCAGCAGCCTCGTTGCGGGAGGTCACAATGAGCAGTTCTTC. Its protein product is CASSLVAGGHNEQFF.

The sample holds one count of this clone. V usage is TRBV28 and J usage is TRBJ1-2; D is ambiguous. Deletions cut 6 bases from V and 4 bases from J, with 18 bases between. The CDR3 loop spans 15 amino acids. Per the germline V gene, CDR1 is MDHEN and CDR2 is SYDVKM. The chain's CDR3 is CASSPREGVGYGYTF. For the CDR3, the DNA is TGTGCCAGCAGCCCCCGAGAGGGTGTCGGCTATGGCTACACCTTC.

This chain connects TRBV2 to TRBJ2-7, with 11 bases aligning to TRBD2. Germline V CDR1 and CDR2: SNHLY, FYNNEI. The V gene end was trimmed by 6 bases and the J gene end by 2 bases; junction bases not matched to a gene: 3. This CDR3 contains 14 residues. The CDR3 nucleotides read TGTGCCAGCAGCTTAGCGGGAGGGGCCTACGAGCAGTACTTC. Its translation is CASSLAGGAYEQYF.

The genes are TRBV28 and TRBJ2-7; D gene unclear. Between the trimmed V and J ends, which lost 2 bases and 2 bases, there was a span of 1 base. The CDR3 spans 11 residues. Per the germline V gene, CDR1 is MDHEN and CDR2 is SYDVKM. The CDR3 here is CASSLAYEQYF. In nucleotides, the CDR3 is TGTGCCAGCAGTTTAGCCTACGAGCAGTACTTC.

This chain links TRBV9 with TRBJ2-2; D is perhaps TRBD2 (6 bases). Trimming shortened V by 4 bases and J by 0 bases, and 13 bases separated the two germline ends. CDR3 size: 16 residues. CDR1 SGDLS and CDR2 YYNGEE come from the germline V gene. CDR3 DNA sequence: TGTGCCAGCAGCTTCGGAGGAGGGGCGAACACCGGGGAGCTGTTTTTT. Protein product: CASSFGGGANTGELFF.

CDR3 protein: CASSVMDRTDTQYF. As DNA, the CDR3 is TGTGCCAGCAGTGTGATGGATCGTACAGATACGCAGTATTTT. The chain joins TRBV2 to TRBJ2-3, with D hard to call. The CDR3 totals 14 residues. Per the germline V gene, CDR1 is SNHLY and CDR2 is FYNNEI. V lost 4 bases, J lost 3 bases, and 11 bases lay in between.

The gene calls are TRBV11-1 and TRBJ2-7; a possible D gene is TRBD2 (5 bases). This CDR3 spans 12 amino acids. With 5 bases removed from V and 4 bases from J, the gap between germline ends came to 9 bases. The germline CDR1 and CDR2 sequences are SGHAT and FQDESV (reference sequence). The chain's CDR3 is CASSPRGYEQYF. CDR3 coding DNA: TGTGCCAGCAGCCCCCGCGGGTACGAGCAGTACTTC.

The chain has TRBV7-9 and TRBJ2-1; 7 positions match TRBD2. Germline CDR1 is SEHNR and CDR2 is FQNEAQ (reference sequence). Losses at the gene ends were 4 bases for V and 3 bases for J; bases not matched to a gene: 9. This CDR3 is built from 16 residues. This CDR3 is CASSSAGLLIYNEQFF. CDR3 sequence (DNA): TGTGCCAGCAGCTCAGCGGGACTCCTGATCTACAATGAGCAGTTCTTC.

The V and J genes are TRBV27 and TRBJ2-7; the match to TRBD1 covers 7 bases. The CDR3 extends over 15 amino acids. Germline V gene sequence: CDR1 MNHEY, CDR2 SMNVEV (reference sequence). V shed 6 bases and J 2 bases; nucleotides not matched to a gene: 10. As DNA, the CDR3 is TGTGCCAGCAGGGAAAGGGGGCAGGAGGCCTACGAGCAGTACTTC. It codes for CASRERGQEAYEQYF.

V is TRBV6-5 and J is TRBJ2-7, with 7 positions matching TRBD1. Germline lookup yields CDR1 MNHEY and CDR2 SVGAGI. The CDR3 is made up of 16 amino acids. The junction had 5 bases not matched to a gene; V was cut back by 0 bases and J by 0 bases. The CDR3, as DNA: TGTGCCAGCAGTTACTCGAACAGGGGCTTCTCCTACGAGCAGTACTTC. It specifies CASSYSNRGFSYEQYF.

J is TRBJ2-1 and V is TRBV9; D is unclear. The V and J ends lost 1 base and 1 base respectively, with 9 bases between them. The germline CDR1 and CDR2 sequences are SGDLS and YYNGEE. This CDR3 region has 15 residues. CDR3 loop: CASSVSHQSYNEQFF. CDR3 nucleotides: TGTGCCAGCAGCGTAAGCCACCAGTCCTACAATGAGCAGTTCTTC.

This clone showed up just once. The DNA for the CDR3 is TGTGCCAGCAGCTTAAGCGGGAGCACCTACAATGAGCAGTTCTTC. It codes for CASSLSGSTYNEQFF. This chain connects TRBV7-2 to TRBJ2-1; TRBD2 matches 8 bases. Germline CDR1 is SGHTA and CDR2 is FQGNSA. The length of the CDR3 is 15 residues. Germline trimming cut 2 bases from V and 2 bases from J; bases unmatched to any gene: 2.

This clone was seen once. The chain employs TRBV7-2 and TRBJ2-5; D tentatively reads TRBD1 or TRBD2 (5 bases each). Germline CDR1 reads SGHTA; CDR2 reads FQGNSA. This CDR3 has 15 amino acids. V was shortened by 5 bases and J by 5 bases, with 18 bases between the two germline ends. The CDR3 DNA reads TGTGCCAGCAGCCCCCAGGTGAGGGGTTCGGAGACCCAGTACTTC. It encodes CASSPQVRGSETQYF.

V gene TRBV7-3 combines with J gene TRBJ2-2; D is ambiguous. Germline V gene sequence: CDR1 SGHTA, CDR2 FQGTGA. The CDR3 contains 11 residues. V dropped 4 bases and J dropped 4 bases, with 1 base sitting between them. CDR3 bases: TGTGCCAGCAGCTCCACCGGGGAGCTGTTTTTT. Translated, it gives CASSSTGELFF.

This chain links TRBV5-5 with TRBJ2-7; 11 bases are shared with TRBD2. This CDR3 contains 15 residues. The V and J ends lost 5 bases and 2 bases, in that order; junction bases with no gene match: 6. Germline V gene sequence: CDR1 SGHKS, CDR2 YYEKEE (reference sequence). CDR3 region: CASRTLAGGPYEQYF. The CDR3 coding sequence is TGTGCCAGCAGGACCCTAGCGGGAGGTCCCTACGAGCAGTACTTC.

This sequence joins TRBV25-1 and TRBJ2-2; D perhaps matches TRBD2 (6 bases). The V and J ends lost 4 bases and 2 bases respectively, with 14 bases between them. This CDR3 is 16 amino acids long. The germline V gene has CDR1 MGHDK and CDR2 SYGVNS. The CDR3 DNA follows: TGTGCCAGCAGTGCCCCGACTAGGTCAAACACCGGGGAGCTGTTTTTT. Translation: CASSAPTRSNTGELFF.